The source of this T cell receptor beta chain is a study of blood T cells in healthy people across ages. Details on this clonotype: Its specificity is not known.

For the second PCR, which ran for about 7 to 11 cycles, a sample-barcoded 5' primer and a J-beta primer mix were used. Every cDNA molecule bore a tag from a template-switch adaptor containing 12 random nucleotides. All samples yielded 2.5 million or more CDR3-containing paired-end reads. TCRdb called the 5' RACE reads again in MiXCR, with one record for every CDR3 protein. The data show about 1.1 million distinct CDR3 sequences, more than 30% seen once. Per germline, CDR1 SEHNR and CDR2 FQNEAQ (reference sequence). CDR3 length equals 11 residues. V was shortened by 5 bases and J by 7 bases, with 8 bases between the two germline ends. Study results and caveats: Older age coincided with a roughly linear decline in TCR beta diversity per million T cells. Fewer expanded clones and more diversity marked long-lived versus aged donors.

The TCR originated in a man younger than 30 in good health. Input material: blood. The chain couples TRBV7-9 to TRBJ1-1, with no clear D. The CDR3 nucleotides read TGTGCCAGCAGCCCAGGAATTGAAGCTTTCTTT. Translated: CASSPGIEAFF.